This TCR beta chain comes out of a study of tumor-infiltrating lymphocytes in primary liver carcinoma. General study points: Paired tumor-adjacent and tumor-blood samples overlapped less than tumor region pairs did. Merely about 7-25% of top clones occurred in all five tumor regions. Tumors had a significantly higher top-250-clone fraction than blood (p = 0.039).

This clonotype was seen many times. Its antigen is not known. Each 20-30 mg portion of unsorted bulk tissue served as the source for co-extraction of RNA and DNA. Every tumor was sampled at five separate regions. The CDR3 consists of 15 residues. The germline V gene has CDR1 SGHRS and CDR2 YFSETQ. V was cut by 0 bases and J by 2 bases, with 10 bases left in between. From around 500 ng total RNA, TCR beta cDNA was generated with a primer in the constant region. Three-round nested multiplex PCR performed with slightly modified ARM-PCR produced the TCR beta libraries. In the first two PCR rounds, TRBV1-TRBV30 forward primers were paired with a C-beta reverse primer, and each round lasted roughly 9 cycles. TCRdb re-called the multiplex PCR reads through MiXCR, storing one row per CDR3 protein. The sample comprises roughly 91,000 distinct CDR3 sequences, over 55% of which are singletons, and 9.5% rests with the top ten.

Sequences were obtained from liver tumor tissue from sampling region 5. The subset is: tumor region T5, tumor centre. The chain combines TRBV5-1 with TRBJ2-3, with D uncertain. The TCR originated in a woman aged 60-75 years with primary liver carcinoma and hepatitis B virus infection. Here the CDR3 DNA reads TGCGCCAGCAGCTTGGTTGCAATCCCCACAGATACGCAGTATTTT. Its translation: CASSLVAIPTDTQYF.